Following are 24 T cell receptor beta chains from one sample sequenced in a study of cytomegalovirus exposure and HLA in healthy donors. In the PCR, 60 Vbeta and 13 Jbeta primers were used. Some clones are missing from TCRdb's copy, which holds only in-frame ones; the method was immunoSEQ multiplex PCR. This table holds around 150,000 clones, 75% to 80% found once. The material sequenced was PBMCs. These receptors originate from a male donor in good health and CMV-seronegative.

This chain joins TRBV13 and TRBJ2-4; 9 bases agree with TRBD1. V dropped 5 bases and J dropped 1; count of bases not matched to a gene: 3. CDR1 is PRHDT and CDR2 is FYEKMQ in the germline V gene (reference sequence). The CDR3 has 15 amino acids. The CDR3 loop is CASSHGQGAKNIQYF. The CDR3, as DNA: TGTGCCAGCAGCCACGGACAGGGGGCCAAAAACATTCAGTACTTC. The complete variable domain, with remaining parts taken from reference TRBV13 and TRBJ2-4, reads AAGVIQSPRHLIKEKRETATLKCYPIPRHDTVYWYQQGPGQDPQFLISFYEKMQSDKGSIPDRFSAQQFSDYHSELNMSSLELGDSALYFCASSHGQGAKNIQYFGAGTRLSVL.

This chain uses TRBV30 with TRBJ2-3; 11 bases are shared with TRBD2. The CDR3 length is 14 residues. Germline assignment: CDR1 GTSNPN and CDR2 SVGIG (reference sequence). V trimming: 1 base; J trimming: 10 bases; junction bases outside the gene matches: 7. The CDR3 bases are TGTGCCTGGAGTGGCCTAGCGGGAGGAACGGCGCAGTATTTT. As protein: CAWSGLAGGTAQYF.

The sample holds one count of this clone. The rearrangement uses TRBV30 and TRBJ1-1; D gene unclear. V shed 5 bases and J shed 0 bases, with 7 bases lying between them. Germline lookup yields CDR1 GTSNPN and CDR2 SVGIG (reference sequence). The CDR3 sequence is 12 residues long. In DNA, the CDR3 is TGTGCCTGGGAGTATTTGAACACTGAAGCTTTCTTT. Translating it yields CAWEYLNTEAFF.

The DNA of the CDR3 is TGTGCCAGCTCACCAAATGAGGCAGGGATGAGCACTGAAGCTTTCTTT. It specifies CASSPNEAGMSTEAFF. The J gene is TRBJ1-1, the V gene TRBV18; tentative D call: TRBD1 (5 bases). The CDR3 is 16 amino acids. Germline CDR1 is KGHSH and CDR2 is LQKENI. V was trimmed by 2 bases and J by 4 bases, leaving 17 bases between them.

The chain joins TRBV6-1 to TRBJ1-5; D not certain. This CDR3 spans 17 amino acids. The V and J ends lost 2 bases and 4 bases respectively, with 18 bases between them. The germline CDR1 and CDR2 sequences are MNHNS and SASEGT. The chain's CDR3 is CASSERVRKGDNQPQHF. Written as DNA, the CDR3 is TGTGCCAGCAGTGAAAGGGTCCGAAAGGGAGATAATCAGCCCCAGCATTTT.

The chain couples TRBV4-1 to TRBJ1-4; 8 bases align to TRBD1. The germline V gene encodes CDR1 MGHRA and CDR2 YSYEKL. The junction had 5 bases not matched to a gene; V was cut back by 1 base and J by 7 bases. The CDR3 has 15 residues. CDR3 residues: CASSQVQGATEKLFF. The CDR3 nucleotides read TGCGCCAGCAGCCAAGTTCAGGGGGCGACTGAAAAACTGTTTTTT.

CDR3 DNA sequence: TGTGCCAGCAGTCGGACTAGCGGGGGGGCAGCCGAGCAGTACTTC. This translates into CASSRTSGGAAEQYF. The chain carries TRBV5-4 and TRBJ2-5, with 15 positions matching TRBD2. The J call may be faulty, since TRBJ2-7 better matches the DNA end. Germline-derived CDR1 and CDR2 are SGHNT and YYREEE (reference sequence). The CDR3 is 15 amino acids.

The DNA of the CDR3 is TGCAGCGTTACTCAGGGGAATAGCAATCAGCCCCAGCATTTT. Translated: CSVTQGNSNQPQHF. The genes are TRBV29-1 and TRBJ1-5, with TRBD1 as a possible D gene (6 bases). CDR3 length equals 14 residues. V was pared by 5 bases and J by 0 bases, with 11 bases between. Per the germline V gene, CDR1 is SQVTM and CDR2 is ANQGSEA.

This clone was counted a few times. The gene calls are TRBV7-9 and TRBJ1-6; tentative D call: TRBD1 (5 bases). V lost 6 bases and J lost 7, with 13 bases in between. Germline V gives CDR1 SEHNR, CDR2 FQNEAQ (reference sequence). This CDR3 contains 14 residues. The CDR3 loop is CASSKQGDNSPLHF. The CDR3 nucleotides read TGTGCCAGCAGTAAGCAGGGTGACAATTCACCCCTCCACTTT. Full variable domain (remainder filled in from reference TRBV7-9 and TRBJ1-6): DTGVSQNPRHKITKRGQNVTFRCDPISEHNRLYWYRQTLGQGPEFLTYFQNEAQLEKSRLLSDRFSAERPKGSFSTLEIQRTEQGDSAMYLCASSKQGDNSPLHFGNGTRLTVT.

V and J are TRBV11-3 and TRBJ2-7; a possible D gene is TRBD1 (6 bases). CDR1 and CDR2 from the germline V gene are SGHNT and YENEEA. This CDR3 has 15 residues. Trimming removed 5 bases at V and 4 bases at J, with 18 bases between. The CDR3 sequence: CASSTRTIGQYEQYF. The DNA for the CDR3 is TGTGCCAGCAGCACCCGAACTATAGGACAGTACGAGCAGTACTTC.

The chain employs TRBV4-1 and TRBJ1-3; 7 bases are a match to TRBD1. V was pared by 3 bases and J by 0 bases, with 5 bases of the junction left unmatched. The CDR3 sequence is 16 residues long. Per germline, CDR1 MGHRA and CDR2 YSYEKL. CDR3 sequence (DNA): TGCGCCAGCAGCCAGGGACAGAGAAGCTCTGGAAACACCATATATTTT. This sequence encodes CASSQGQRSSGNTIYF.

This rearrangement joins TRBV27 to TRBJ1-5; TRBD1 is a possible D gene (5 bases). Trimming took off 2 bases at V and 7 bases at J, with 12 bases between the two ends. The CDR3 covers 14 residues. Germline V gene data show CDR1 as MNHEY and CDR2 as SMNVEV (reference sequence). In DNA form, the CDR3 reads TGTGCCAGCAGTTTAATGGCAGGGCAACAGCCCCAGCATTTT. Its protein is CASSLMAGQQPQHF.

The gene calls are TRBV28 and TRBJ1-1; a weak D match, TRBD1 (5 bases). Germline assignment: CDR1 MDHEN and CDR2 SYDVKM. V gave up 7 bases and J gave up 4 bases, with 13 bases separating them. The CDR3 is 13 amino acids. CDR3: CASTNDRGTEAFF. In DNA, the CDR3 is TGTGCCAGCACCAATGACAGAGGCACTGAAGCTTTCTTT.

A remark on this clone: Other DNA sequences in this sample translate to the same CDR3. This chain connects TRBV29-1 to TRBJ1-1; 7 nucleotides match TRBD1. Germline CDR1 is SQVTM and CDR2 is ANQGSEA. The CDR3 totals 12 residues. J lost 3 bases, V lost 4 bases, and 2 bases had no gene match. CDR3 amino acids: CSVGQGDTEAFF. The CDR3 nucleotides are TGCAGCGTTGGACAGGGAGACACTGAAGCTTTCTTT. Full variable domain (missing parts from reference TRBV29-1 and TRBJ1-1): SAVISQKPSRDICQRGTSLTIQCQVDSQVTMMFWYRQQPGQSLTLIATANQGSEATYESGFVIDKFPISRPNLTFSTLTVSNMSPEDSSIYLCSVGQGDTEAFFGQGTRLTVV.

This rearrangement joins TRBV5-1 to TRBJ1-2; TRBD1 matches 7 bases. Germline CDR1 SGHRS, CDR2 YFSETQ. J lost 0 bases, V lost 3 bases, and 5 bases had no gene match. The CDR3 extends over 15 amino acids. This chain's CDR3 is CASSSAGQSNYGYTF. The CDR3, as DNA: TGCGCCAGCAGCTCCGCGGGACAGTCTAACTATGGCTACACCTTC.

This rearrangement joins TRBV27 to TRBJ2-7, with 8 bases identical to TRBD2. CDR1 and CDR2 from the germline V gene are MNHEY and SMNVEV (reference sequence). The V gene end was trimmed by 2 bases and the J gene end by 6 bases; junction bases not matched to a gene: 6. This CDR3 has 14 amino acids. The CDR3 sequence is CASSLGGAGGEQYF. In nucleotides, the CDR3 is TGTGCCAGCAGTTTAGGGGGCGCGGGGGGCGAGCAGTACTTC.

The table lists this clone with a few counts. The chain couples TRBV7-3 to TRBJ2-2; D possibly corresponds to TRBD2 (7 bases). The CDR3 covers 15 residues. V shed 2 bases and J shed 4 bases, with 11 bases lying between them. Germline assignment: CDR1 SGHTA and CDR2 FQGTGA. The CDR3 nucleotides read TGTGCCAGCAGCTTAGGGGGGGCAGGCACCGGGGAGCTGTTTTTT. The encoded protein is CASSLGGAGTGELFF. Complete variable domain (other parts from reference TRBV7-3 and TRBJ2-2): GAGVSQTPSNKVTEKGKYVELRCDPISGHTALYWYRQSLGQGPEFLIYFQGTGAADDSGLPNDRFFAVRPEGSVSTLKIQRTERGDSAVYLCASSLGGAGTGELFFGEGSRLTVL.

The chain has TRBV7-3 and TRBJ1-1, with 7 bases that match TRBD1. V trimming: 5 bases; J trimming: 1 base; junction bases outside the gene matches: 7. This CDR3 spans 15 amino acids. Germline V gene lookup returns CDR1 SGHTA and CDR2 FQGTGA. The CDR3 loop is CASSTHRGQNTEAFF. As DNA, the CDR3 is TGTGCCAGCAGCACCCACAGGGGCCAGAACACTGAAGCTTTCTTT.

The V and J genes are TRBV2 and TRBJ1-3, with TRBD1 as a possible D gene (5 bases). V was clipped by 7 bases and J by 0 bases, with 16 bases between them. CDR1 SNHLY and CDR2 FYNNEI come from the germline V gene. The CDR3 is 16 residues long. In DNA, the CDR3 is TGTGCCAGCACCGCCCCGACAGATCTCTCTGGAAACACCATATATTTT. It specifies CASTAPTDLSGNTIYF.

The V gene is TRBV6-5, the J gene TRBJ2-1, with 12 nucleotides matching TRBD2. CDR3 size: 14 residues. V gave up 5 bases and J gave up 9 bases; unmatched junction bases: 5. Germline CDR1 reads MNHEY; CDR2 reads SVGAGI. The CDR3 nucleotides are TGTGCCAGCAGTAAGACTAGCGGGAGCCGTGAGCAGTTCTTC. This translates into CASSKTSGSREQFF.

The chain recombines TRBV2 with TRBJ2-1, with a weak D call TRBD2 (7 bases). CDR1 is SNHLY, CDR2 FYNNEI, per germline. V was shortened by 4 bases and J by 7 bases, with 17 bases between the two germline ends. The CDR3 covers 15 residues. The DNA of the CDR3 is TGTGCCAGCAGTGGCGAGGGGGGGCCCCCAAATGAGCAGTTCTTC. It codes for CASSGEGGPPNEQFF.

The rearrangement joins TRBV6-4 to TRBJ2-1; TRBD2 is a possible D gene (5 bases). The V end was cut by 3 bases, the J end by 4 bases, with 16 bases between. The germline V gene encodes CDR1 MRHNA and CDR2 SNTAGT. CDR3 length: 16 residues. This chain's CDR3 is CASSDGGLANYNEQFF. CDR3 nucleotide sequence: TGTGCCAGCAGTGATGGAGGTTTAGCGAATTACAATGAGCAGTTCTTC.

The chain recombines TRBV29-1 with TRBJ1-5, with 8 bases lining up with TRBD1. Unmatched junction bases numbered 10, after V lost 6 bases and J lost 3 bases. The CDR3 is 15 amino acids. Germline CDR1 and CDR2: SQVTM and ANQGSEA. The CDR3 coding sequence is TGCAGCGTCGGTGCCGGGACAGGCTACAATCAGCCCCAGCATTTT. Its protein is CSVGAGTGYNQPQHF.

This chain joins TRBV4-1 and TRBJ1-2; D uncertain. CDR1 is MGHRA, CDR2 YSYEKL, per germline. There are 16 residues in the CDR3. V was shortened by 5 bases and J by 2 bases, with 18 bases between the two germline ends. The CDR3 DNA follows: TGCGCCAGCAGCGAAGCGGGGTCCGGACGAAACTATGGCTACACCTTC. Encoded protein: CASSEAGSGRNYGYTF.